The 8 T cell receptor beta chains listed next were all sequenced from one sample in a study of blood T cell repertoires in COVID-19. The assay was immunoSEQ multiplex PCR, and TCRdb's table has in-frame clones only and misses some. This sample has about 60,000 clones, with around four fifths found just once. The sample taken for sequencing was peripheral blood. The receptors here all came from a woman aged 70 to 79 with acute or convalescent COVID-19.

This clone was recorded once. This chain joins TRBV3-1 (or the pseudogene TRBV3-2) and TRBJ2-5; 9 bases agree with TRBD1. The CDR3 loop spans 17 amino acids. The germline CDR1 and CDR2 sequences are LGHDT and YNNKEL (reference sequence). V lost 4 bases, J lost 4 bases, and 13 bases stayed unmatched. CDR3 in amino acids: CASSLGQGGYYGETQYF. The CDR3 nucleotides read TGTGCCAGCAGCCTGGGACAGGGTGGATACTATGGAGAGACCCAGTACTTC.

This chain links TRBV5-6 with TRBJ2-7; possible D gene TRBD1, 6 bases. The CDR3 is made up of 14 amino acids. Trimming stripped 2 bases from V and 3 bases from J, with 12 bases between. Looked up from germline, CDR1 is SGHDT and CDR2 is YYEEEE. The CDR3 sequence is CASSFAGEIYEQYF. DNA of the CDR3: TGTGCCAGCAGCTTCGCAGGGGAAATCTACGAGCAGTACTTC.

The table lists this clone with a few counts. The gene calls are TRBV28 and TRBJ2-5; D may be TRBD1 (5 bases). The V gene's germline CDR1 is MDHEN and CDR2 SYDVKM. V was cut by 3 bases and J by 1 base, with 15 bases left in between. The CDR3 totals 16 residues. CDR3 loop: CASSFEAGSFQETQYF. For the CDR3, the DNA is TGTGCCAGCAGTTTTGAGGCAGGGTCTTTCCAAGAGACCCAGTACTTC. The full variable domain, in which reference TRBV28 and TRBJ2-5 provide the parts outside the CDR3, is DVKVTQSSRYLVKRTGEKVFLECVQDMDHENMFWYRQDPGLGLRLIYFSYDVKMKEKGDIPEGYSVSREKKERFSLILESASTNQTSMYLCASSFEAGSFQETQYFGPGTRLLVL.

The chain employs TRBV7-3 and TRBJ2-3, with D perhaps TRBD2 (5 bases). Germline V CDR1 and CDR2: SGHTA, FQGTGA. V was pared by 5 bases and J by 3 bases, with 12 bases between. The CDR3 has 14 residues. CDR3 protein: CASSLLGSTDTQYF. CDR3 sequence (DNA): TGTGCCAGCAGCCTACTAGGGTCTACAGATACGCAGTATTTT.

The chain carries TRBV7-6 and TRBJ2-5; 11 nucleotides line up with TRBD2. V shed 1 base and J 7 bases; nucleotides not matched to a gene: 14. Germline V gene data show CDR1 as SGHVS and CDR2 as FNYEAQ. The CDR3 totals 18 residues. CDR3 region: CASSLGPGVAGGPGTQYF. The CDR3 region has the DNA TGTGCCAGCAGCTTAGGCCCGGGGGTAGCGGGGGGGCCGGGGACCCAGTACTTC.

This clone was found once. CDR3 residues: CASSYVTGGGEQYF. CDR3 nucleotides: TGTGCCAGCAGTTACGTCACCGGGGGGGGCGAGCAGTACTTC. The chain couples TRBV6-2 or TRBV6-3 to TRBJ2-7, with 8 positions matching TRBD2. Trimming cost V 2 bases and J 6 bases; bases outside gene matches: 6. Germline V lookup: CDR1 MNHEY, CDR2 SVGEGT. CDR3 size: 14 residues.

The chain has TRBV2 and TRBJ1-1; tentative D call: TRBD1 (6 bases). The V and J ends lost 5 bases and 7 bases respectively, with 11 bases between them. Per germline, CDR1 SNHLY and CDR2 FYNNEI. CDR3 length equals 12 residues. CDR3 coding DNA: TGTGCCAGCAGTCCTACAGGGATTGAAGCTTTCTTT. Its protein product is CASSPTGIEAFF. The full variable domain, with the rest looked up from reference TRBV2 and TRBJ1-1, is EPEVTQTPSHQVTQMGQEVILRCVPISNHLYFYWYRQILGQKVEFLVSFYNNEISEKSEIFDDQFSVERPDGSNFTLKIRSTKLEDSAMYFCASSPTGIEAFFGQGTRLTVV.

The chain couples TRBV5-1 to TRBJ2-5; 9 nucleotides agree with TRBD1. J gave up 5 bases and V 2 bases, and 7 bases lay outside the gene matches. The CDR3 contains 15 residues. Germline V gene sequence: CDR1 SGHRS, CDR2 YFSETQ. The CDR3 DNA follows: TGCGCCAGCAGCTTATACAGGGGGCTCCGGGAGACCCAGTACTTC. Translating gives CASSLYRGLRETQYF.